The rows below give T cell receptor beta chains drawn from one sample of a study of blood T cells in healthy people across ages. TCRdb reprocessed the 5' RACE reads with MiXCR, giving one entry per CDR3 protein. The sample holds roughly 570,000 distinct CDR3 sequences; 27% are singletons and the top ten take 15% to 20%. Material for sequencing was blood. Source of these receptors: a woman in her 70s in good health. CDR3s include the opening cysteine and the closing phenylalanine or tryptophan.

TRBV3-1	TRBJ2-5	CASSQVRRGGETQYF
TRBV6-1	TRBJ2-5	CASKGLAGEGTQYF
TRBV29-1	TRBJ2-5	CSVEAPGTAQETQYF
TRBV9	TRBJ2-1	CASSAPLGRGSNEQFF
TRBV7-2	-	CASRPGLAGVYNEQFF
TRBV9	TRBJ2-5	CTSSVDSTRQETQYF
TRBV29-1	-	CSVATRGRGEQYF
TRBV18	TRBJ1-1	CASSSGQGGTEAFF
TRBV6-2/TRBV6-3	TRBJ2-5	CASSYSPLGQYF
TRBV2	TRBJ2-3	CASSEIGGRYF
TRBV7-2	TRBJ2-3	CASSLDLKGRDTQYF
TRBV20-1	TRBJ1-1	CSARQGVEAFF
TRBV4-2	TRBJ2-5	CASSQGISSETQYF
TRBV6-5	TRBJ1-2	CASSYAFGYGYTF
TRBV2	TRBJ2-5	CASRKLGQPYQETQYF
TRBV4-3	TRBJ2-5	CASSQSGTFKRETQYF
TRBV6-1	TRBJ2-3	CASRERPGQGSTDTQYF